The 31 T cell receptor beta chains given below trace back to one sample, sequenced in a study of a mutant IDH1 vaccine in newly diagnosed glioma. Libraries were prepared by immunoSEQ multiplex PCR; TCRdb keeps only in-frame clonotypes and omits some of them. The sample shows about 110,000 clones, roughly 90% of them seen only once. Time point of the sample: week 11, during vaccination. In the vaccine, a single dose held 300 ug of the mutant IDH1 20-mer peptide, along with topical imiquimod. These TCRs are of unknown antigen specificity. The sample in question was PBMCs, obtained from a glioma patient whose treatment included an IDH1 peptide vaccine. The receptor set was obtained from a woman aged 45-65 years with glioma.

The chain joins TRBV7-3 to TRBJ2-2, with unresolved D. Trimming stripped 4 bases from V and 6 bases from J, with 12 bases between. CDR1 is SGHTA and CDR2 is FQGTGA in the germline V gene. This CDR3 comprises 14 residues. In DNA form, the CDR3 reads TGTGCCAGCAGCTCGATCTATGGTGCCGGGGAGCTGTTTTTT. Translating gives CASSSIYGAGELFF.

V is TRBV11-2 and J is TRBJ1-4, with D possibly matching TRBD1 (5 bases). Trimming took 4 bases from V and 8 from J, leaving 17 bases between them. The CDR3 runs to 15 residues. Germline V gene lookup returns CDR1 SGHAT and CDR2 FQNNGV. CDR3 coding DNA: TGTGCCAGCAGCTCCCATCGGCAGGGATACGAAAAACTGTTTTTT. This encodes CASSSHRQGYEKLFF.

The rearrangement joins TRBV5-1 to TRBJ2-6; 8 bases are a match to TRBD2. The CDR3 covers 18 residues. Per the germline V gene, CDR1 is SGHRS and CDR2 is YFSETQ. V dropped 1 base and J dropped 4; count of bases not matched to a gene: 10. The CDR3 spells CASSLYSAGAPGANVLTF. CDR3 DNA sequence: TGCGCCAGCAGCTTGTATTCAGCGGGAGCACCCGGGGCCAACGTCCTGACTTTC. Drawing the rest from reference TRBV5-1 and TRBJ2-6, the complete variable domain is KAGVTQTPRYLIKTRGQQVTLSCSPISGHRSVSWYQQTPGQGLQFLFEYFSETQRNKGNFPGRFSGRQFSNSRSEMNVSTLELGDSALYLCASSLYSAGAPGANVLTFGAGSRLTVL.

On this clone: The junction departs from germline at one end; a sequencing error may be responsible. CDR3 loop: CSALFWEGAALF. The DNA of the CDR3 is TGCAGCGCCCTGTTTTGGGAGGGGGCAGCGCTTTTC. The chain links TRBV29-1 to TRBJ2-4, with D tentatively TRBD1 or TRBD2 (7 bases each). The CDR3 has 12 residues. Germline V lookup: CDR1 SQVTM, CDR2 ANQGSEA.

By sample share, this clone is medium-sized. V is TRBV29-1 and J is TRBJ2-2, with 8 bases aligning to TRBD2. This CDR3 is 14 amino acids long. The germline CDR1 and CDR2 sequences are SQVTM and ANQGSEA. The V and J ends lost 7 bases and 3 bases, in that order; junction bases with no gene match: 7. The CDR3 sequence: CSAQRELYTGELFF. CDR3 in DNA: TGCAGCGCCCAGCGGGAGCTCTACACCGGGGAGCTGTTTTTT.

The chain joins TRBV28 to TRBJ2-1; no clear D. The length of the CDR3 is 15 residues. CDR1 and CDR2 from the germline V gene are MDHEN and SYDVKM. V lost 7 bases to trimming and J lost 4 bases, with 17 bases between them. The CDR3 reads CASNAATLGYNEQFF. The CDR3 region has the DNA TGTGCCAGCAACGCGGCGACCCTCGGGTACAATGAGCAGTTCTTC.

In DNA, the CDR3 is TGTGCCAGCAGTTTATGGCGGGCCGACTACAATGAGCAGTTCTTC. This codes for CASSLWRADYNEQFF. The chain employs TRBV27 and TRBJ2-1, with TRBD2 as a possible D gene (5 bases). The germline V and J ends were trimmed by 1 base and 3 bases, with 10 bases remaining between them. The CDR3 contains 15 residues. Germline V gene sequence: CDR1 MNHEY, CDR2 SMNVEV (reference sequence).

The rearrangement links TRBV11-2 to TRBJ2-3; D gene uncertain. Per germline, CDR1 SGHAT and CDR2 FQNNGV. The germline V and J ends were trimmed by 3 bases and 6 bases, with 4 bases remaining between them. CDR3 size: 11 residues. CDR3 in amino acids: CASSFFDTQYF. CDR3 coding DNA: TGTGCCAGCAGCTTCTTCGATACGCAGTATTTT.

The rearrangement joins TRBV28 to TRBJ1-5, with D perhaps TRBD1 (5 bases). The V gene's germline CDR1 is MDHEN and CDR2 SYDVKM. The CDR3 runs to 12 residues. V shed 2 bases and J shed 7 bases, with 6 bases lying between them. The CDR3 DNA reads as TGTGCCAGCAGTTTACGGGGCCAGCCCCAGCATTTT. Its protein product is CASSLRGQPQHF.

The chain recombines TRBV11-2 with TRBJ1-4, with D hard to call. The V gene's germline CDR1 is SGHAT and CDR2 FQNNGV. Trimming left V 3 bases short and J 0 bases short, with 5 bases between. CDR3 length: 14 amino acids. The CDR3 reads CASSFQATNEKLFF. Written as DNA, the CDR3 is TGTGCCAGCAGCTTTCAGGCAACTAATGAAAAACTGTTTTTT.

The V gene is TRBV27, the J gene TRBJ2-7; a weak D match, TRBD2 (6 bases). With 2 bases removed from V and 13 bases from J, the gap between germline ends came to 18 bases. This CDR3 spans 13 amino acids. From germline, CDR1 is MNHEY and CDR2 SMNVEV (reference sequence). CDR3 protein: CASSLAPGRGYYF. The CDR3, as DNA: TGTGCCAGCAGTTTAGCCCCAGGGCGGGGTTATTACTTC.

The chain carries TRBV14 and TRBJ2-7; no reliable D call. The germline CDR1 and CDR2 sequences are SGHDN and FVKESK. The CDR3 consists of 13 residues. Trimming cost V 2 bases and J 6 bases, with 11 bases left between them. The CDR3 DNA is TGTGCCAGCAGCCAAACTCGGTGGGGCGAGCAGTACTTC. Translating it yields CASSQTRWGEQYF.

This chain joins TRBV11-2 and TRBJ2-1; 7 bases are shared with TRBD2. V dropped 4 bases and J dropped 0; count of bases not matched to a gene: 3. Germline CDR1 reads SGHAT; CDR2 reads FQNNGV. The CDR3 is 15 residues long. The CDR3 sequence is CASSSRTSSYNEQFF. CDR3 nucleotides: TGTGCCAGCAGCTCCCGGACTAGCTCCTACAATGAGCAGTTCTTC.

The gene calls are TRBV11-2 and TRBJ1-2, with a tentative D call TRBD1 (6 bases). The CDR3 covers 17 residues. From germline, CDR1 is SGHAT and CDR2 FQNNGV. V was shortened by 1 base and J by 3 bases, with 18 bases between the two germline ends. The CDR3 bases are TGTGCCAGCAGCTTAGGGTTCTCGGGGGCGATTGACTATGGCTACACCTTC. This sequence encodes CASSLGFSGAIDYGYTF.

Regarding this clone: At one of its ends the junction is not consistent with the germline gene, which may arise from a read error. V gene TRBV7-7 combines with J gene TRBJ2-5; maybe TRBD2 (6 bases). Germline loops: CDR1 SSHAT, CDR2 FNYEAQ (reference sequence). CDR3 length: 15 residues. Here the CDR3 reads CASSLATRVGETQYF. The CDR3, as DNA: TGTGCTAGCAGCTTAGCGACTAGGGTTGGAGAGACCCAGTACTTC.

The chain uses TRBV28 and TRBJ2-7, with TRBD2 matching 9 bases. Germline CDR1 is MDHEN and CDR2 is SYDVKM. Losses at the gene ends were 1 base for V and 5 bases for J; bases not matched to a gene: 9. CDR3 length: 16 amino acids. CDR3 coding DNA: TGTGCCAGCAGTTTATACCTTAGCGGGAGTTATAACGAGCAGTACTTC. Its translation: CASSLYLSGSYNEQYF.

The chain is built from TRBV6-6 and TRBJ1-5; a possible D gene is TRBD1 (6 bases). This CDR3 comprises 15 residues. Germline CDR1 is MNHNY and CDR2 is SVGAGI (reference sequence). V was pared by 0 bases and J by 6 bases, with 12 bases between. CDR3 sequence: CASSYSGGLGQPQHF. The CDR3 DNA reads TGTGCCAGCAGTTACTCGGGGGGGCTGGGTCAGCCCCAGCATTTT.

This chain joins TRBV7-3 and TRBJ2-5, with D possibly being TRBD1 (5 bases). Trimming took off 0 bases at V and 4 bases at J, with 9 bases between the two ends. The CDR3 length is 14 residues. Per germline, CDR1 SGHTA and CDR2 FQGTGA. The CDR3 reads CASSLTGQGETQYF. Written as DNA, the CDR3 is TGTGCCAGCAGCTTAACAGGGCAGGGAGAGACCCAGTACTTC.

This clone has a single count. The chain employs TRBV7-2 and TRBJ2-3, with D unresolved. CDR1 and CDR2 (germline): SGHTA, FQGNSA. V was cut by 5 bases and J by 3 bases, with 6 bases left in between. The CDR3 covers 12 residues. The CDR3 spells CASSPQTDTQYF. DNA for the CDR3: TGTGCCAGCAGCCCGCAGACAGATACGCAGTATTTT.

The chain couples TRBV28 to TRBJ1-5, with D possibly being TRBD1 (6 bases). The V and J ends lost 5 bases and 1 base respectively, with 15 bases between them. The CDR3 consists of 16 residues. The germline V gene has CDR1 MDHEN and CDR2 SYDVKM. The CDR3 nucleotides are TGTGCCAGCAGTACTACAGGGTTGGGAAGCAATCAGCCCCAGCATTTT. Protein sequence: CASSTTGLGSNQPQHF.

The chain recombines TRBV6-5 with TRBJ1-5, with D maybe TRBD1 (6 bases). The CDR3 consists of 13 residues. Germline V gene sequence: CDR1 MNHEY, CDR2 SVGAGI. Trimming took 8 bases from V and 3 from J, leaving 11 bases between them. Here the CDR3 reads CASRNRANQPQHF. The CDR3, as DNA: TGTGCCAGCCGTAACAGGGCCAATCAGCCCCAGCATTTT.

The chain links TRBV5-4 to TRBJ2-7; the D is unclear. CDR1 and CDR2 from the germline V gene are SGHNT and YYREEE (reference sequence). The germline V and J ends were trimmed by 2 bases and 0 bases, with 6 bases remaining between them. The CDR3 is 13 residues long. The chain's CDR3 is CASSFNPSYEQYF. DNA for the CDR3: TGTGCCAGCAGCTTTAACCCCTCCTACGAGCAGTACTTC. Full variable domain (missing parts from reference TRBV5-4 and TRBJ2-7): ETGVTQSPTHLIKTRGQQVTLRCSSQSGHNTVSWYQQALGQGPQFIFQYYREEENGRGNFPPRFSGLQFPNYSSELNVNALELDDSALYLCASSFNPSYEQYFGPGTRLTVT.

The chain carries TRBV7-3 and TRBJ2-2; D possibly corresponds to TRBD2 (6 bases). The CDR3 covers 12 residues. Germline V gene data show CDR1 as SGHTA and CDR2 as FQGTGA. V dropped 6 bases and J dropped 6 bases, with 8 bases sitting between them. CDR3 DNA: TGTGCCAGCAGATGGGACTCCGGGGAGCTGTTTTTT. Residues: CASRWDSGELFF. Full variable domain (outside the CDR3, taken from reference TRBV7-3 and TRBJ2-2): GAGVSQTPSNKVTEKGKYVELRCDPISGHTALYWYRQSLGQGPEFLIYFQGTGAADDSGLPNDRFFAVRPEGSVSTLKIQRTERGDSAVYLCASRWDSGELFFGEGSRLTVL.

The chain couples TRBV28 to TRBJ2-5, with TRBD2 matching 8 bases. The V and J ends lost 6 bases and 3 bases, in that order; junction bases with no gene match: 3. CDR1 is MDHEN and CDR2 is SYDVKM in the germline V gene. The CDR3 extends over 13 amino acids. The CDR3 nucleotides are TGTGCCAGCAGCACGGGGGGGGAAGAGACCCAGTACTTC. Protein: CASSTGGEETQYF.

V usage is TRBV29-1 and J usage is TRBJ2-5, with D maybe TRBD1 (6 bases). Germline CDR1 reads SQVTM; CDR2 reads ANQGSEA. This CDR3 has 12 amino acids. The germline V and J ends were trimmed by 6 bases and 5 bases, with 13 bases remaining between them. CDR3 amino acids: CSVQGAGETQYF. CDR3 coding DNA: TGCAGCGTACAGGGAGCCGGTGAGACCCAGTACTTC. The full variable domain, with the rest looked up from reference TRBV29-1 and TRBJ2-5, is SAVISQKPSRDICQRGTSLTIQCQVDSQVTMMFWYRQQPGQSLTLIATANQGSEATYESGFVIDKFPISRPNLTFSTLTVSNMSPEDSSIYLCSVQGAGETQYFGPGTRLLVL.

This chain connects TRBV10-3 to TRBJ2-7; TRBD1 matches at 11 bases. This CDR3 spans 13 amino acids. CDR1 ENHRY and CDR2 SYGVKD come from the germline V gene. The V gene end was trimmed by 7 bases and the J gene end by 7 bases; junction bases not matched to a gene: 6. CDR3 amino acids: CAINAGQGDEQYF. The CDR3 DNA sequence: TGTGCCATCAACGCGGGACAGGGGGATGAGCAGTACTTC.

The chain joins TRBV11-2 to TRBJ1-5; 9 bases are a match to TRBD1. With V trimmed by 5 bases and J by 5 bases, 4 bases remained unmatched. Germline CDR1 is SGHAT and CDR2 is FQNNGV. The CDR3 contains 14 residues. The CDR3 coding sequence is TGTGCCAGCAGCCGGGACAGGGACGATCAGCCCCAGCATTTT. It is translated as CASSRDRDDQPQHF.

The J gene is TRBJ1-1, the V gene TRBV4-1; D gene uncertain. Between the trimmed V and J ends, which lost 0 bases and 5 bases, there was a span of 16 bases. Germline V lookup: CDR1 MGHRA, CDR2 YSYEKL. The CDR3 extends over 16 amino acids. The DNA for the CDR3 is TGCGCCAGCAGCCAAGATAAGGCCTACCGTGGGACTGAAGCTTTCTTT. It translates to CASSQDKAYRGTEAFF.

The sample holds a few counts of this clone. This rearrangement joins TRBV5-1 to TRBJ1-1; a possible D gene is TRBD1 (6 bases). Germline CDR1 SGHRS, CDR2 YFSETQ. This CDR3 has 15 amino acids. V was clipped by 5 bases and J by 1 base, with 15 bases between them. CDR3 nucleotides: TGCGCCAGCAGACTAGACGGGACACCGAACACTGAAGCTTTCTTT. Translating gives CASRLDGTPNTEAFF. Full variable domain (rest looked up from reference TRBV5-1 and TRBJ1-1): KAGVTQTPRYLIKTRGQQVTLSCSPISGHRSVSWYQQTPGQGLQFLFEYFSETQRNKGNFPGRFSGRQFSNSRSEMNVSTLELGDSALYLCASRLDGTPNTEAFFGQGTRLTVV.

The chain couples TRBV2 to TRBJ1-2; D remains ambiguous. CDR1 is SNHLY and CDR2 is FYNNEI in the germline V gene. Between the trimmed V and J ends, which lost 8 bases and 0 bases, there was a span of 13 bases. This CDR3 is built from 14 residues. The DNA for the CDR3 is TGTGCCAGCCTTCCCGTAACACCTAACTATGGCTACACCTTC. It encodes CASLPVTPNYGYTF.

V is TRBV27 and J is TRBJ1-1; 9 bases match TRBD1. Germline V CDR1 and CDR2: MNHEY, SMNVEV (reference sequence). After removal of 2 bases from V and 4 bases from J, the junction contained 5 bases not matched to a gene. The CDR3 covers 15 residues. The CDR3 sequence is CASSLRDRVSTEAFF. CDR3 nucleotide sequence: TGTGCCAGCAGTTTAAGGGACAGGGTTAGCACTGAAGCTTTCTTT.